One sample yielded the 11 T cell receptor beta chains listed below, sequenced in a study of blood T cell repertoires in COVID-19. Profiled with immunoSEQ multiplex PCR; TCRdb holds only in-frame clones, not every one. In the table there are some 150,000 clones, approximately 87% of which are singletons. Sequenced: PBMCs or T cells enriched from blood (not recorded which). These receptors were collected from a woman between 50 and 59 years old who had recovered from COVID-19.

This clone was detected only once. The gene calls are TRBV5-5 and TRBJ1-2; 7 bases are shared with TRBD1. The germline V gene encodes CDR1 SGHKS and CDR2 YYEKEE (reference sequence). Unmatched junction bases numbered 6, after V lost 4 bases and J lost 6 bases. This CDR3 has 13 residues. CDR3 amino acids: CASSRPGQNGYTF. In DNA, the CDR3 is TGTGCCAGCAGCCGCCCGGGACAGAATGGCTACACCTTC. The full variable domain, completed using reference TRBV5-5 and TRBJ1-2, is DAGVTQSPTHLIKTRGQQVTLRCSPISGHKSVSWYQQVLGQGPQFIFQYYEKEERGRGNFPDRFSARQFPNYSSELNVNALLLGDSALYLCASSRPGQNGYTFGSGTRLTVV.

This sequence joins TRBV18 and TRBJ1-4; no definite D call. The germline V gene encodes CDR1 KGHSH and CDR2 LQKENI. V dropped 3 bases and J dropped 13 bases, with 15 bases sitting between them. The CDR3 is made up of 13 amino acids. DNA for the CDR3: TGTGCCAGCTCACCTGACGTGGAGAAAGGACTGTTTTTT. It is translated as CASSPDVEKGLFF. Drawing the rest from reference TRBV18 and TRBJ1-4, the complete variable domain is NAGVMQNPRHLVRRRGQEARLRCSPMKGHSHVYWYRQLPEEGLKFMVYLQKENIIDESGMPKERFSAEFPKEGPSILRIQQVVRGDSAAYFCASSPDVEKGLFFGSGTQLSVL.

The rearrangement joins TRBV5-1 to TRBJ2-5; 7 bases are shared with TRBD1. With V trimmed by 4 bases and J by 3 bases, 3 bases remained unmatched. The length of the CDR3 is 13 residues. Germline V gives CDR1 SGHRS, CDR2 YFSETQ. The DNA for the CDR3 is TGCGCCAGCAGCGTGGGGACAGAAGAGACCCAGTACTTC. It specifies CASSVGTEETQYF.

CDR3 sequence (DNA): TGTGCCAGTAGACCGGCAGGTTCAGATACGCAGTATTTT. Amino acid sequence: CASRPAGSDTQYF. The V call is TRBV19, the J call TRBJ2-3; D gene unclear. V shed 6 bases and J shed 4 bases, with 11 bases lying between them. Germline V gene data show CDR1 as LNHDA and CDR2 as SQIVND (reference sequence). The CDR3 has 13 residues. Looking up the rest from reference TRBV19 and TRBJ2-3 gives the full variable domain: DGGITQSPKYLFRKEGQNVTLSCEQNLNHDAMYWYRQDPGQGLRLIYYSQIVNDFQKGDIAEGYSVSREKKESFPLTVTSAQKNPTAFYLCASRPAGSDTQYFGPGTRLTVL.

V usage is TRBV3-1 (or the pseudogene TRBV3-2) and J usage is TRBJ2-5, with TRBD2 identical over 12 bases. The CDR3 runs 17 residues. Germline lookup yields CDR1 LGHDT and CDR2 YNNKEL (reference sequence). Unmatched junction bases numbered 10, after V lost 3 bases and J lost 5 bases. CDR3 DNA: TGTGCCAGCAGCCAGGCGACTAGCGGGAGTAGCCAGGAGACCCAGTACTTC. Translating gives CASSQATSGSSQETQYF.

The V and J genes are TRBV28 and TRBJ2-6; 10 bases are a match to TRBD1. Germline-derived CDR1 and CDR2 are MDHEN and SYDVKM. V lost 5 bases and J lost 4; bases outside the gene matches: 8. The CDR3 totals 17 residues. The CDR3 spells CASSPWDRGMGANVLTF. CDR3 sequence (DNA): TGTGCCAGCAGTCCGTGGGACAGGGGAATGGGGGCCAACGTCCTGACTTTC.

V usage is TRBV5-4 and J usage is TRBJ1-1, with 7 nucleotides matching TRBD1. CDR3 length: 14 residues. Germline CDR1 and CDR2: SGHNT and YYREEE (reference sequence). The V segment lost 4 bases and the J segment 1 base; nucleotides outside the gene matches: 4. The CDR3 protein is CASSPWTGNTEAFF. CDR3 DNA: TGTGCCAGCAGCCCCTGGACAGGGAACACTGAAGCTTTCTTT.

The chain joins TRBV7-8 to TRBJ1-1; D uncertain. In germline, CDR1 is SGHVS, CDR2 FQNEAQ. The ends were cut back, 3 bases at V and 4 bases at J, with 12 bases in the middle. This CDR3 is 14 amino acids long. For the CDR3, the DNA is TGTGCCAGCAGCTTTGATGAGGTTCGCACTGAAGCTTTCTTT. Its protein product is CASSFDEVRTEAFF. The whole variable domain, remainder taken from reference TRBV7-8 and TRBJ1-1, is GAGVSQSPRYKVAKRGQDVALRCDPISGHVSLFWYQQALGQGPEFLTYFQNEAQLDKSGLPSDRFFAERPEGSVSTLKIQRTQQEDSAVYLCASSFDEVRTEAFFGQGTRLTVV.

The chain is built from TRBV27 and TRBJ1-2; TRBD1 matches at 7 bases. Germline assignment: CDR1 MNHEY and CDR2 SMNVEV (reference sequence). Unmatched junction bases numbered 6, after V lost 6 bases and J lost 8 bases. CDR3 length equals 12 residues. CDR3 nucleotides: TGTGCCAGCAGACCTACAGGGGTAGGCTACACCTTC. This gives the protein CASRPTGVGYTF.

J is TRBJ1-2 and V is TRBV11-3; no reliable D call. The length of the CDR3 is 15 residues. Germline CDR1 and CDR2: SGHNT and YENEEA. With 6 bases removed from V and 5 bases from J, the gap between germline ends came to 19 bases. The CDR3 is CASREGGREEYGYTF. As DNA, the CDR3 is TGTGCCAGCAGGGAAGGAGGACGGGAGGAGTATGGCTACACCTTC.

The chain carries TRBV5-1 and TRBJ2-5, with a weak D call TRBD1 (7 bases). CDR1 is SGHRS and CDR2 is YFSETQ in the germline V gene. This CDR3 has 14 residues. V was pared by 4 bases and J by 5 bases, with 15 bases between. The chain's CDR3 is CASSGQGGTETQYF. CDR3 sequence (DNA): TGCGCCAGCAGCGGGCAGGGGGGCACGGAGACCCAGTACTTC.